This T cell receptor beta chain was captured in a study of shared T cell receptors in the human thymus. Sequenced by immunoSEQ multiplex PCR; TCRdb stores in-frame clones only, minus some. The table includes approximately 730,000 clones, roughly 88% detected once. CDR3 length: 17 residues. CDR1 SGHDT and CDR2 YYEEEE come from the germline V gene. Deletions cut 1 base from V and 6 bases from J, with 22 bases between. A further study also used this sample, focusing on human thymus T cells. As that report states: During corrective heart surgery, resections were taken, and the thymus tissue came from them.

Sequenced input: thymocytes. The clonotype was recovered from a girl under three years old with a congenital heart defect. The chain carries TRBV5-6 and TRBJ1-2, with a tentative D call TRBD1 (5 bases). The CDR3: CASSLPVGVRGVDGYTF. As DNA, the CDR3 is TGTGCCAGCAGCTTGCCCGTCGGTGTACGGGGGGTGGATGGCTACACCTTC. The whole variable domain, filled in from reference TRBV5-6 and TRBJ1-2, reads DAGVTQSPTHLIKTRGQQVTLRCSPKSGHDTVSWYQQALGQGPQFIFQYYEEEERQRGNFPDRFSGHQFPNYSSELNVNALLLGDSALYLCASSLPVGVRGVDGYTFGSGTRLTVV.